This TCR beta chain comes out of a study of cytotoxic CD8 clonotypes in ibrutinib-treated CLL. The overall study: Each sample contained, on average, under 260,000 productive templates and tens of thousands of productive rearrangements.

This CDR3 has 15 residues. Trimming took 6 bases from V and 2 from J; bases not matched to a gene: 6. From germline, CDR1 is MNHEY and CDR2 SVGAGI. Repertoires were generated with immunoSEQ multiplex PCR, while TCRdb's copy carries only in-frame clones and drops some. The table lists some 25,000 clones, around 69% of them singletons. This clone was seen only a few times. The starting material was PBMCs, obtained at disease progression, from a patient treated with ibrutinib. The TCR was taken from a human donor with chronic lymphocytic leukemia. V and J are TRBV6-5 and TRBJ2-7, with TRBD2 identical over 11 bases. Here the CDR3 DNA reads TGTGCCAGCAGCCGGCTAGCGGGGGGAACCTACGAGCAGTACTTC. Amino acids: CASSRLAGGTYEQYF.